The 23 T cell receptor beta chains below come from one sample, sequenced in a study of a mutant IDH1 vaccine in newly diagnosed glioma. Produced via immunoSEQ multiplex PCR; TCRdb's table is partial and in-frame only. The data contain fewer than 70,000 clones, around nine tenths of them singletons. Time point specified: week 11, during vaccination. In every dose of vaccine, 300 ug of mutant IDH1 20-mer peptide was given alongside topical imiquimod. No antigens are known for them. Here the sequenced sample was PBMCs, taken from a glioma patient whose treatment included an IDH1 peptide vaccine. The source is a man in his forties or fifties with glioma.

The chain couples TRBV7-3 to TRBJ2-1; D is uncertain. The V end lost 3 bases, the J end lost 5 bases, and 8 bases lay between the germline ends. Germline lookup yields CDR1 SGHTA and CDR2 FQGTGA. The CDR3 runs to 13 residues. CDR3 sequence: CASSFAGNNEQFF. CDR3 nucleotides: TGTGCCAGCAGCTTTGCCGGAAACAATGAGCAGTTCTTC.

The chain links TRBV6-6 to TRBJ1-2; weak D call: TRBD1 (5 bases). The CDR3 has 11 residues. In germline, CDR1 is MNHNY, CDR2 SVGAGI (reference sequence). Trimming removed 6 bases at V and 8 bases at J, with 10 bases between. Here the CDR3 DNA reads TGTGCCAGCAGATGGCCAGGGGGCTACACCTTC. This codes for CASRWPGGYTF.

The CDR3 region is CASSWGGNQPQHF. In DNA form, the CDR3 reads TGCGCCAGCAGCTGGGGGGGCAATCAGCCCCAGCATTTT. The chain combines TRBV5-1 with TRBJ1-5; D is perhaps TRBD1 (5 bases). V was clipped by 3 bases and J by 2 bases, with 6 bases between them. This CDR3 is built from 13 residues. The germline CDR1 and CDR2 sequences are SGHRS and YFSETQ.

J is TRBJ1-3 and V is TRBV14; D is unclear. The germline V and J ends were trimmed by 5 bases and 2 bases, with 13 bases remaining between them. The CDR3 runs to 15 residues. Germline assignment: CDR1 SGHDN and CDR2 FVKESK. The DNA for the CDR3 is TGTGCCAGCAGCGCCGGCATGTCGACTGGAAACACCATATATTTT. Encoded protein: CASSAGMSTGNTIYF.

The rearrangement uses TRBV6-1 and TRBJ2-5, with D uncertain. The CDR3 has 12 residues. Germline CDR1 and CDR2: MNHNS and SASEGT. V was cut by 4 bases and J by 4 bases, with 7 bases left in between. The CDR3 nucleotides are TGTGCCAGCAGTGCAGTTCGAGAGACCCAGTACTTC. Amino acids: CASSAVRETQYF.

This clone appeared a single time. The gene calls are TRBV4-1 and TRBJ1-2; TRBD1 agrees at 9 bases. The germline V gene has CDR1 MGHRA and CDR2 YSYEKL. The V gene end was trimmed by 5 bases and the J gene end by 2 bases; junction bases not matched to a gene: 3. This CDR3 is 14 amino acids long. In nucleotides, the CDR3 is TGCGCCAGCAGCTCCGGGACAGGGAACTATGGCTACACCTTC. Protein: CASSSGTGNYGYTF.

The chain combines TRBV5-6 with TRBJ1-2, with 9 bases fitting TRBD1. Germline V gene sequence: CDR1 SGHDT, CDR2 YYEEEE. Germline trimming cut 0 bases from V and 4 bases from J; bases unmatched to any gene: 7. This CDR3 is 16 amino acids long. CDR3 nucleotides: TGTGCCAGCAGCTTGGTGATAACAGGGGGCAGCTATGGCTACACCTTC. It yields the protein CASSLVITGGSYGYTF.

This sequence joins TRBV4-2 and TRBJ2-1, with D maybe TRBD2 (6 bases). The V and J ends lost 6 bases and 4 bases respectively, with 7 bases between them. The CDR3 loop spans 12 amino acids. The germline gives CDR1 LGHNA, CDR2 YNFKEQ. CDR3 nucleotides: TGTGCCAGCAGAGCGGGTTACAATGAGCAGTTCTTC. Translation gives CASRAGYNEQFF.

This chain uses TRBV11-2 with TRBJ2-5; TRBD1 matches 7 bases. J lost 4 bases, V lost 3 bases, and 5 bases had no gene match. Germline-derived CDR1 and CDR2 are SGHAT and FQNNGV. This CDR3 is built from 14 residues. In DNA, the CDR3 is TGTGCCAGCAGCTTCGGGACAGATGGAGAGACCCAGTACTTC. Translating gives CASSFGTDGETQYF.

The chain combines TRBV19 with TRBJ1-1; D call uncertain. The CDR3 has 13 residues. CDR1 and CDR2 (germline): LNHDA, SQIVND (reference sequence). V was trimmed by 6 bases and J by 7 bases, leaving 15 bases between them. CDR3: CASRPATIGEAFF. CDR3 DNA sequence: TGTGCCAGTAGGCCAGCGACAATTGGTGAAGCTTTCTTT.

J is TRBJ2-2 and V is TRBV19; TRBD1 might be the D (5 bases). Per germline, CDR1 LNHDA and CDR2 SQIVND (reference sequence). V was pared by 10 bases and J by 0 bases, with 15 bases between. The CDR3 sequence is 15 residues long. CDR3 protein: CAISSRQTNTGELFF. CDR3 coding DNA: TGTGCCATCTCATCGAGACAGACGAACACCGGGGAGCTGTTTTTT.

This chain joins TRBV28 and TRBJ2-3; D is perhaps TRBD1 (6 bases). The CDR3 has 14 amino acids. V was clipped by 3 bases and J by 3 bases, with 10 bases between them. Germline CDR1 is MDHEN and CDR2 is SYDVKM. The CDR3 DNA reads TGTGCCAGCAGTTTGGGGGACACAACAGATACGCAGTATTTT. Translation gives CASSLGDTTDTQYF.

The rearrangement links TRBV19 to TRBJ1-1; a possible D gene is TRBD1 (5 bases). This CDR3 is built from 13 residues. Germline CDR1 is LNHDA and CDR2 is SQIVND (reference sequence). Trimming removed 8 bases at V and 6 bases at J, with 16 bases between. DNA for the CDR3: TGTGCCAGTCCCCCCAGGGAGGGAGCTGAAGCTTTCTTT. Encoded protein: CASPPREGAEAFF.

The chain carries TRBV9 and TRBJ1-1; D uncertain. Trimming cost V 0 bases and J 2 bases, with 5 bases left between them. CDR3 length equals 13 residues. Per the germline V gene, CDR1 is SGDLS and CDR2 is YYNGEE. The CDR3 is CASSVDINTEAFF. As DNA, the CDR3 is TGTGCCAGCAGCGTAGATATCAACACTGAAGCTTTCTTT. The whole variable domain, remainder taken from reference TRBV9 and TRBJ1-1, is DSGVTQTPKHLITATGQRVTLRCSPRSGDLSVYWYQQSLDQGLQFLIQYYNGEERAKGNILERFSAQQFPDLHSELNLSSLELGDSALYFCASSVDINTEAFFGQGTRLTVV.

The chain uses TRBV18 and TRBJ1-5; D not certain. The CDR3 length is 13 residues. V shed 2 bases and J shed 4 bases, with 6 bases lying between them. Looked up from germline, CDR1 is KGHSH and CDR2 is LQKENI. The CDR3 nucleotides read TGTGCCAGCTCACCATCGGGAAATCAGCCCCAGCATTTT. It specifies CASSPSGNQPQHF.

The chain links TRBV2 to TRBJ2-1; no reliable D call. The CDR3 contains 14 residues. Trimming cost V 3 bases and J 7 bases, with 13 bases left between them. Germline V gene lookup returns CDR1 SNHLY and CDR2 FYNNEI. The CDR3 sequence: CASSETPLGNEQFF. CDR3 nucleotides: TGTGCCAGCAGTGAGACCCCATTGGGTAATGAGCAGTTCTTC.

This clone was seen a few times. The CDR3 nucleotides are TGTGCCAGCAGTTACTGGGGGACTGAAGCTTTCTTT. Translation gives CASSYWGTEAFF. The chain couples TRBV6-6 to TRBJ1-1; a weak D match, TRBD1 (5 bases). Looked up from germline, CDR1 is MNHNY and CDR2 is SVGAGI (reference sequence). The CDR3 spans 12 residues. V was cut by 1 base and J by 5 bases, with 5 bases left in between.

The chain carries TRBV5-4 and TRBJ2-7, with D uncertain. V was clipped by 4 bases and J by 0 bases, with 8 bases between them. Looked up from germline, CDR1 is SGHNT and CDR2 is YYREEE (reference sequence). The CDR3 loop spans 13 amino acids. The CDR3 loop is CASSLDGSYEQYF. CDR3 coding DNA: TGTGCCAGCAGCCTCGACGGCTCCTACGAGCAGTACTTC.

The V and J genes are TRBV28 and TRBJ2-4; tentatively, D is TRBD2 (5 bases). The CDR3 spans 14 residues. The V gene lost 5 bases and the J gene lost 10 bases, with 18 bases spanning the gap. The germline CDR1 and CDR2 sequences are MDHEN and SYDVKM. This CDR3 reads CASSPLMDWEIQYF. DNA for the CDR3: TGTGCCAGCAGTCCGCTAATGGACTGGGAGATTCAGTACTTC.

This chain uses TRBV19 with TRBJ1-5; a weak D match, TRBD1 (6 bases). Per the germline V gene, CDR1 is LNHDA and CDR2 is SQIVND (reference sequence). The CDR3 length is 12 residues. Trimming shortened V by 11 bases and J by 4 bases, and 12 bases separated the two germline ends. The CDR3 DNA is TGTGCCGGCGGGACACTTAATCAGCCCCAGCATTTT. Translated, it gives CAGGTLNQPQHF.

The chain combines TRBV7-2 with TRBJ2-2, with D unclear. The germline V gene has CDR1 SGHTA and CDR2 FQGNSA. There are 11 residues in the CDR3. Trimming left V 9 bases short and J 11 bases short, with 13 bases between. CDR3 sequence: CARGLRAELFF. The CDR3 DNA reads as TGTGCCAGAGGGCTACGGGCTGAGCTGTTTTTT.

V and J are TRBV10-2 and TRBJ2-1; TRBD2 aligns across 9 bases. Trimming took 6 bases from V and 0 from J; bases not matched to a gene: 9. Germline CDR1 and CDR2: WSHSY and SAAADI. The length of the CDR3 is 17 residues. The CDR3 spells CASSDLSGRSSYNEQFF. For the CDR3, the DNA is TGCGCCAGCAGCGATCTTAGCGGGAGATCCTCCTACAATGAGCAGTTCTTC.

This chain uses TRBV19 with TRBJ2-7, with 10 bases identical to TRBD1. This CDR3 comprises 13 residues. Germline V gives CDR1 LNHDA, CDR2 SQIVND (reference sequence). Trimming removed 4 bases from V and 7 bases from J; junction bases left unmatched: 4. CDR3 amino acids: CASSTDRGREQYF. In nucleotides, the CDR3 is TGTGCCAGTAGTACCGACAGGGGGCGGGAGCAGTACTTC.